These 15 T cell receptor beta chains originate from one sample sequenced in a study of blood T cells in healthy people across ages. Sample-barcoded 5' priming and a J-beta primer mix drove a second PCR of about 6 to 12 cycles. TCRdb passed the 5' RACE reads through MiXCR, listing each CDR3 protein once. Here the sample spans 650,000 to 800,000 distinct CDR3 sequences, under 55% being singletons. Material for sequencing was blood. The receptors originated from a man between 60 and 70 years old in good health.

This clonotype was seen only a few times. The gene calls are TRBV10-3 and TRBJ1-2, with D maybe TRBD1 (5 bases). The germline V gene encodes CDR1 ENHRY and CDR2 SYGVKD. The CDR3 runs 13 residues. Between the trimmed V and J ends, which lost 8 bases and 0 bases, there was a span of 10 bases. CDR3 protein: CAIRDGSNYGYTF. The CDR3 coding sequence is TGTGCCATCCGGGACGGGTCTAACTATGGCTACACCTTC.

This clonotype was counted at least ten times. The gene calls are TRBV12-3 or TRBV12-4 and TRBJ1-6; no clear D gene. V was pared by 5 bases and J by 6 bases, with 8 bases between. The CDR3 spans 13 residues. CDR3 nucleotide sequence: TGTGCCAGCAGTCCCGGCCCTAATTCACCCCTCCACTTT. Translation: CASSPGPNSPLHF.

This chain uses TRBV7-2 with TRBJ2-3, with D possibly being TRBD1 (6 bases). The germline V gene has CDR1 SGHTA and CDR2 FQGNSA. With 5 bases removed from V and 0 bases from J, the gap between germline ends came to 18 bases. CDR3 length: 17 residues. The CDR3 DNA follows: TGTGCCAGCAGCCCCCGCCCGGACAGAATAAGCACAGATACGCAGTATTTT. Protein: CASSPRPDRISTDTQYF.

This clonotype appeared a few times. The chain combines TRBV2 with TRBJ2-3, with 10 bases lining up with TRBD2. After removal of 7 bases from V and 1 base from J, the junction contained 5 bases not matched to a gene. This CDR3 is built from 15 residues. Germline V gene sequence: CDR1 SNHLY, CDR2 FYNNEI. Here the CDR3 DNA reads TGTGCCAGCAAAGCGGGGGGGCGCGGCACAGATACGCAGTATTTT. Encoded protein: CASKAGGRGTDTQYF.

CDR3 sequence (DNA): TGCGCCAGCAGCTTGCCGGGGCTAGGCAATCAGCCCCAGCATTTT. Protein product: CASSLPGLGNQPQHF. The chain carries TRBV5-1 and TRBJ1-5, with D tentatively TRBD1 (5 bases). V lost 1 base and J lost 2, with 10 bases in between. Germline loops: CDR1 SGHRS, CDR2 YFSETQ. CDR3 length: 15 residues.

The V and J genes are TRBV18 and TRBJ2-1, with 8 bases that match TRBD1. The CDR3 covers 13 residues. Germline CDR1 and CDR2: KGHSH and LQKENI. The ends lost 6 bases at V and 6 bases at J; junction bases unmatched: 4. The CDR3 loop reads CASSWDRINEQFF. The CDR3 coding sequence is TGTGCCAGCTCGTGGGACAGGATCAATGAGCAGTTCTTC. The complete variable domain, with remaining parts taken from reference TRBV18 and TRBJ2-1, reads NAGVMQNPRHLVRRRGQEARLRCSPMKGHSHVYWYRQLPEEGLKFMVYLQKENIIDESGMPKERFSAEFPKEGPSILRIQQVVRGDSAAYFCASSWDRINEQFFGPGTRLTVL.

This clonotype was picked up one time. This chain joins TRBV4-1 and TRBJ1-5; maybe TRBD1 (6 bases). Germline V gene sequence: CDR1 MGHRA, CDR2 YSYEKL. The CDR3 is made up of 19 amino acids. Trimming stripped 4 bases from V and 6 bases from J, with 28 bases between. The CDR3 DNA sequence: TGCGCCAGCAGCCCCCAAGTCGTCTCAGGACAGAGGGGTGGTCAGCCCCAGCATTTT. Translating gives CASSPQVVSGQRGGQPQHF.

This rearrangement joins TRBV29-1 to TRBJ2-1, with D possibly being TRBD1 or TRBD2 (5 bases each). Trimming removed 4 bases from V and 7 bases from J, with 14 bases in between. Germline CDR1 SQVTM, CDR2 ANQGSEA. This CDR3 is 13 amino acids long. CDR3 coding DNA: TGCAGCGTTGCTTTGAGGGGAACGAATGAGCAGTTCTTC. It translates to CSVALRGTNEQFF.

This clonotype has just a few counts. V and J are TRBV18 and TRBJ2-7; 7 bases agree with TRBD2. The CDR3 consists of 15 residues. The V and J ends lost 0 bases and 1 base, in that order; junction bases with no gene match: 3. Germline CDR1 and CDR2: KGHSH and LQKENI. The CDR3 region has the DNA TGTGCCAGCTCACCACCAGCTAGCGGTTCCTACGAGCAGTACTTC. Translated, it gives CASSPPASGSYEQYF.

This clonotype was observed at least ten times. V gene TRBV4-3 combines with J gene TRBJ2-7; D possibly corresponds to TRBD2 (6 bases). Germline V CDR1 and CDR2: LGHNA, YSLEER. V lost 0 bases to trimming and J lost 2 bases, with 11 bases between them. The CDR3 runs to 15 residues. CDR3 in DNA: TGCGCCAGCAGCCAAGAGGAGGGATACCCCTACGAGCAGTACTTC. Translation gives CASSQEEGYPYEQYF.

The chain recombines TRBV5-1 with TRBJ1-1; 7 bases agree with TRBD1. CDR3 length equals 15 residues. Germline V gives CDR1 SGHRS, CDR2 YFSETQ. V lost 5 bases and J lost 2; bases outside the gene matches: 9. CDR3 residues: CASSASQGGNTEAFF. CDR3 nucleotides: TGCGCCAGCAGTGCCTCTCAGGGGGGTAACACTGAAGCTTTCTTT.

The sample holds many counts of this clonotype. This chain connects TRBV29-1 to TRBJ2-5, with D possibly called TRBD1 or TRBD2 (5 bases each). V shed 4 bases and J shed 2 bases, with 8 bases lying between them. The CDR3 length is 12 residues. Germline lookup yields CDR1 SQVTM and CDR2 ANQGSEA. This CDR3 reads CSVVWGQETQYF. CDR3 in DNA: TGCAGCGTTGTCTGGGGGCAAGAGACCCAGTACTTC. Full variable domain (remainder filled in from reference TRBV29-1 and TRBJ2-5): SAVISQKPSRDICQRGTSLTIQCQVDSQVTMMFWYRQQPGQSLTLIATANQGSEATYESGFVIDKFPISRPNLTFSTLTVSNMSPEDSSIYLCSVVWGQETQYFGPGTRLLVL.

This clonotype has just a few counts. The chain uses TRBV11-2 and TRBJ2-7; 10 nucleotides align to TRBD1. Losses at the gene ends were 6 bases for V and 0 bases for J; bases not matched to a gene: 5. The CDR3 is made up of 15 amino acids. Germline CDR1 SGHAT, CDR2 FQNNGV. The DNA of the CDR3 is TGTGCCAGCAGGTCCGGGACAGGGGCCTCCTACGAGCAGTACTTC. This codes for CASRSGTGASYEQYF. The full variable domain, completed using reference TRBV11-2 and TRBJ2-7, is EAGVAQSPRYKIIEKRQSVAFWCNPISGHATLYWYQQILGQGPKLLIQFQNNGVVDDSQLPKDRFSAERLKGVDSTLKIQPAKLEDSAVYLCASRSGTGASYEQYFGPGTRLTVT.

This clonotype was observed a few times. This rearrangement joins TRBV6-2 or TRBV6-3 to TRBJ2-4; D is undetermined. V was clipped by 5 bases and J by 10 bases, with 15 bases between them. This CDR3 region has 13 residues. The germline V gene encodes CDR1 MNHEY and CDR2 SVGEGT. CDR3 DNA: TGTGCCAGCAGTGACGCACCGGTTGGGATTCAGTACTTC. It translates to CASSDAPVGIQYF.

The chain uses TRBV4-3 and TRBJ1-6, with D perhaps TRBD1 (5 bases). The CDR3 runs 19 residues. The V and J ends lost 0 bases and 2 bases respectively, with 17 bases between them. Germline V gene lookup returns CDR1 LGHNA and CDR2 YSLEER. The DNA of the CDR3 is TGCGCCAGCAGCCAAGACCGAACAGGCGGGAGGACCTATAATTCACCCCTCCACTTT. This encodes CASSQDRTGGRTYNSPLHF.